Following are 14 T cell receptor beta chains from one sample sequenced in a study of CD8 T cells in ankylosing spondylitis. MiXCR was run by TCRdb on the 5' RACE reads, yielding one entry per CDR3 protein. Among about 200,000 distinct CDR3 sequences, roughly 24% were seen once, and the ten largest hold less than 8.5%. Sequencing input: blood, either unsorted or a sorted T cell fraction (not recorded which). The receptors originated from a male donor with ankylosing spondylitis or in good health (not recorded which).

This rearrangement joins TRBV20-1 to TRBJ2-3; 7 nucleotides line up with TRBD2. V gave up 3 bases and J gave up 0 bases; unmatched junction bases: 12. From germline, CDR1 is DFQATT and CDR2 SNEGSKA (reference sequence). The CDR3 length is 17 residues. CDR3: CSASPPPGSGSTDTQYF. For the CDR3, the DNA is TGCAGTGCTAGTCCCCCCCCGGGTAGCGGGAGCACAGATACGCAGTATTTT.

The chain has TRBV25-1 and TRBJ2-1; 16 bases align to TRBD2. With V trimmed by 4 bases and J by 1 base, 4 bases remained unmatched. The CDR3 is made up of 18 amino acids. Germline values: CDR1 MGHDK, CDR2 SYGVNS. The CDR3 DNA is TGTGCCAGCAGTGCCGCGGGACTAGCGGGAGGGTCCTACAATGAGCAGTTCTTC. Translation gives CASSAAGLAGGSYNEQFF.

In this sample, this clonotype turned up many times. The V gene is TRBV11-2, the J gene TRBJ2-1; 9 nucleotides agree with TRBD1. The CDR3 is 17 amino acids. The germline V gene has CDR1 SGHAT and CDR2 FQNNGV. V lost 0 bases, J lost 4 bases, and 7 bases stayed unmatched. The CDR3 DNA reads as TGTGCCAGCAGCTTAGACCCAGGGACAGGGACTTACAATGAGCAGTTCTTC. Amino acid sequence: CASSLDPGTGTYNEQFF.

The CDR3 here is CASSLFSDTQYF. CDR3 DNA: TGTGCCAGCAGTTTGTTTTCAGATACGCAGTATTTT. This chain joins TRBV12-3 or TRBV12-4 and TRBJ2-3; D not resolved. The CDR3 sequence is 12 residues long. V lost 3 bases to trimming and J lost 4 bases, with 5 bases between them.

In its sample, this clonotype was seen many times. The CDR3 DNA reads as TGCAGTGCTAGGCCCCGGGGGGCCGCTTATGAGCAGTACTTC. Its protein product is CSARPRGAAYEQYF. The V call is TRBV20-1, the J call TRBJ2-7, with a possible D match to TRBD2 (7 bases). Trimming removed 3 bases from V and 7 bases from J, with 19 bases in between. The germline V gene encodes CDR1 DFQATT and CDR2 SNEGSKA (reference sequence). The CDR3 contains 14 residues.

The chain links TRBV20-1 to TRBJ1-2; D remains unclear. CDR1 and CDR2 from the germline V gene are DFQATT and SNEGSKA (reference sequence). The length of the CDR3 is 14 residues. V was shortened by 4 bases and J by 5 bases, with 17 bases between the two germline ends. The CDR3 DNA is TGCAGTGCTAATCCCCTCAGTGGGGATTATGGCTACACCTTC. Its protein is CSANPLSGDYGYTF.

The table lists this clonotype with a few counts. This sequence may be a read error, since a much larger clone differs from it by one base. This sequence joins TRBV24-1 and TRBJ2-3; D perhaps matches TRBD2 (5 bases). Germline V lookup: CDR1 KGHDR, CDR2 SFDVKD. CDR3 size: 14 residues. CDR3 amino acids: CATSDFASTATQYF. CDR3 bases: TGTGCCACCAGTGATTTCGCTAGCACAGCTACGCAGTATTTT.

About this clonotype itself: Since a much larger clone is just one base distant, this may be a read error. The chain combines TRBV24-1 with TRBJ2-1; D unresolved. The germline V and J ends were trimmed by 5 bases and 8 bases, with 18 bases remaining between them. The V gene's germline CDR1 is KGHDR and CDR2 SFDVKD. The CDR3 length is 15 residues. The CDR3 nucleotides read TGTGCCACCAGTGGCGTTGGCGTGAGAGCTTATGAGCAGTTCTTC. Amino acid sequence: CATSGVGVRAYEQFF.

This clonotype has a count of ten or more. This chain joins TRBV4-3 and TRBJ2-4, with D perhaps matching TRBD1 (6 bases). Per germline, CDR1 LGHNA and CDR2 YSLEER. The CDR3 is 18 residues long. V lost 2 bases, J lost 0 bases, and 17 bases lay in between. CDR3 sequence reads: CASSQSPWGLGAKNIQYF. In nucleotides, the CDR3 is TGCGCCAGCAGCCAATCTCCCTGGGGGCTAGGAGCCAAAAACATTCAGTACTTC.

A note on this clonotype: A much larger clonotype is one base distant, so this may be a read error. J is TRBJ1-1 and V is TRBV27; D might be TRBD1 (6 bases). The V and J ends lost 3 bases and 7 bases respectively, with 9 bases between them. The CDR3 is 12 residues long. Germline CDR1 reads MNHEY; CDR2 reads SMNVEV (reference sequence). CDR3 coding DNA: TGTGCCAGCAGTTTCAAGGGGGGTGAAGCTTTCTTT. It translates to CASSFKGGEAFF.

This clonotype was detected many times. The chain joins TRBV12-3 or TRBV12-4 to TRBJ1-5; tentative D call: TRBD1 (6 bases). V was pared by 3 bases and J by 2 bases, with 14 bases between. CDR3 size: 16 residues. CDR3 bases: TGTGCCAGCAGTTTCAGGGGTCAGGATGGCAATCAGCCCCAGCATTTT. It encodes CASSFRGQDGNQPQHF.

The genes are TRBV20-1 and TRBJ2-5, with 10 bases identical to TRBD1. Germline V lookup: CDR1 DFQATT, CDR2 SNEGSKA (reference sequence). V trimming: 4 bases; J trimming: 4 bases; junction bases outside the gene matches: 6. The length of the CDR3 is 14 residues. This chain's CDR3 is CSATDRGLGETQYF. The CDR3 DNA follows: TGCAGTGCTACTGACAGGGGGCTTGGAGAGACCCAGTACTTC.

This clonotype has ten or more counts. The chain couples TRBV20-1 to TRBJ2-3; 8 bases map to TRBD2. Germline CDR1 DFQATT, CDR2 SNEGSKA (reference sequence). V shed 2 bases, J shed 2 bases, and the junction held 6 bases outside the gene matches. This CDR3 spans 15 amino acids. As DNA, the CDR3 is TGCAGTGCTAGAATCCAGCGGGAGCTCACAGATACGCAGTATTTT. Its protein is CSARIQRELTDTQYF.

This clonotype was seen a handful of times. The chain employs TRBV20-1 and TRBJ1-5; D unresolved. Germline CDR1 and CDR2: DFQATT and SNEGSKA (reference sequence). Trimming pared 2 bases from V and 4 bases from J, leaving 12 bases between. The CDR3 is made up of 14 amino acids. The CDR3, as DNA: TGCAGTGCTAGACTCGCAGGATCAAATCAGCCCCAGCATTTT. Amino acids: CSARLAGSNQPQHF.